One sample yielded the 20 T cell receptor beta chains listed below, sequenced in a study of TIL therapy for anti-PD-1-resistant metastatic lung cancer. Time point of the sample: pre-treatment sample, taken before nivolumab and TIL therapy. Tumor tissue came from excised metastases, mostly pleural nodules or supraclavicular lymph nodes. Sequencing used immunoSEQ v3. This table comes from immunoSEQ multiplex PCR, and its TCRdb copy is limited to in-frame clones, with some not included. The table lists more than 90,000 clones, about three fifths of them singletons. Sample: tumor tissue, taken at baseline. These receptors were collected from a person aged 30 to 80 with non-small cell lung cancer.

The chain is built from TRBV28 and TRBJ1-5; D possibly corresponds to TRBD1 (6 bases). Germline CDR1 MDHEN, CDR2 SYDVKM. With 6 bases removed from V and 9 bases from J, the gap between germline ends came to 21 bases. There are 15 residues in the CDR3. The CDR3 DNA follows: TGTGCCAGCAGAAAGACCGGGACACCCTCCGGGCCCCAGCATTTT. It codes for CASRKTGTPSGPQHF.

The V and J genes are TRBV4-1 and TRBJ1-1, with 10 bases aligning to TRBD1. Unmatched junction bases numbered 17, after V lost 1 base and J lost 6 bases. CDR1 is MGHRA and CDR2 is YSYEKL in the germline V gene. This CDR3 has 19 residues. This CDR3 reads CASSQGMGDRGQLGPEAFF. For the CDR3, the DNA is TGCGCCAGCAGCCAAGGGATGGGGGACAGGGGCCAACTGGGTCCTGAAGCTTTCTTT.

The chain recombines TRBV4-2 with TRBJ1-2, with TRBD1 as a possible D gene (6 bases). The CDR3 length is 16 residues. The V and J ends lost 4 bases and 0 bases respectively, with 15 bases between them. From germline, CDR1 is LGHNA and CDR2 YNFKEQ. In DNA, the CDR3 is TGTGCCAGCAGCCCTAAGGGGGGGGCTACTAACTATGGCTACACCTTC. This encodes CASSPKGGATNYGYTF.

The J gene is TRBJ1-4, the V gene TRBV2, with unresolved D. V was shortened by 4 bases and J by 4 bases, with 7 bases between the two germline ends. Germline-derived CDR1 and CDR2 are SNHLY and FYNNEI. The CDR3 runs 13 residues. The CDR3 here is CASSGFVNEKLFF. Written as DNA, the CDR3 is TGTGCCAGCAGTGGTTTTGTTAATGAAAAACTGTTTTTT. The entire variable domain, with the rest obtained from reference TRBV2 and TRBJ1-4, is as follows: EPEVTQTPSHQVTQMGQEVILRCVPISNHLYFYWYRQILGQKVEFLVSFYNNEISEKSEIFDDQFSVERPDGSNFTLKIRSTKLEDSAMYFCASSGFVNEKLFFGSGTQLSVL.

CDR3 sequence: CASTPRTSGKAYNEQFF. CDR3 in DNA: TGTGCCAGCACCCCTCGGACTAGCGGGAAGGCCTACAATGAGCAGTTCTTC. The rearrangement uses TRBV6-2 or TRBV6-3 and TRBJ2-1; TRBD2 agrees at 12 bases. CDR1 and CDR2 (germline): MNHEY, SVGEGT. The trim removed 7 bases at V and 2 bases at J, leaving 9 bases unmatched. The CDR3 contains 17 residues.

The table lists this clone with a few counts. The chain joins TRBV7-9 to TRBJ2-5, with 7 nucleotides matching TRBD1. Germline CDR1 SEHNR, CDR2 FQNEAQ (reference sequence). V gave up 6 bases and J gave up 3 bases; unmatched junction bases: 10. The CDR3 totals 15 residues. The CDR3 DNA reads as TGTGCCAGCAGTTCATGGGGGACAGAAAAAGAGACCCAGTACTTC. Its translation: CASSSWGTEKETQYF.

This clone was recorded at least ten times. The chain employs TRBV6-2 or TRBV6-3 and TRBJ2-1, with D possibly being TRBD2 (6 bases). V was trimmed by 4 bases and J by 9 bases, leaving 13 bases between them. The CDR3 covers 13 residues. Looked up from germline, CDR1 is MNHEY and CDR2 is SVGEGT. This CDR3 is CASSFTGEGEQFF. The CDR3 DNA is TGTGCCAGCAGTTTTACGGGGGAAGGTGAGCAGTTCTTC.

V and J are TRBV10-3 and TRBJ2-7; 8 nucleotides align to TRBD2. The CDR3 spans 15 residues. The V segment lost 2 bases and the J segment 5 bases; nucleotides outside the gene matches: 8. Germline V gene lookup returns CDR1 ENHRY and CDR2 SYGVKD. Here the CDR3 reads CAISELIAGPHEQYF. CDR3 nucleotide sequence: TGTGCCATCAGTGAGCTGATAGCGGGACCCCACGAGCAGTACTTC.

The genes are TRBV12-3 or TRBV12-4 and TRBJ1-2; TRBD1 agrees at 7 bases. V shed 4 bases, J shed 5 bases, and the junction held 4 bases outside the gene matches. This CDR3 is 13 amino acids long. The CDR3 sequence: CASSSQTGYGYTF. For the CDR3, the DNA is TGTGCCAGCAGTTCTCAGACAGGGTATGGCTACACCTTC.

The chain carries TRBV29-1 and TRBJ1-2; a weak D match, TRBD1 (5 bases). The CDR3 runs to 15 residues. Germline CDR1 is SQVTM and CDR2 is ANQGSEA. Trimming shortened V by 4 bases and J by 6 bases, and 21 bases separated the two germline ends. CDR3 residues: CSVVGRGSLLDGYTF. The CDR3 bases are TGCAGCGTTGTGGGGAGGGGAAGTCTACTCGATGGCTACACCTTC.

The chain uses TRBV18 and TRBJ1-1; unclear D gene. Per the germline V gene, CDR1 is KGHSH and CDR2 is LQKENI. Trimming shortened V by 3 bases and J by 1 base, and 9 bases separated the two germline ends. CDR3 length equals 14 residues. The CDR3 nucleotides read TGTGCCAGCTCACCTAGTGCCAGGAACACTGAAGCTTTCTTT. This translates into CASSPSARNTEAFF.

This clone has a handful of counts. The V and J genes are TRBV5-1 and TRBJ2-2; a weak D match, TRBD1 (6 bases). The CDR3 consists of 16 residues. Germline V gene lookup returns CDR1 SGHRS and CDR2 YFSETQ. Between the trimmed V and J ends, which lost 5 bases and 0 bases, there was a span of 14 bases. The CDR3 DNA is TGCGCCAGCAGTTTACCTACAGGGTCGAACACCGGGGAGCTGTTTTTT. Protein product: CASSLPTGSNTGELFF.

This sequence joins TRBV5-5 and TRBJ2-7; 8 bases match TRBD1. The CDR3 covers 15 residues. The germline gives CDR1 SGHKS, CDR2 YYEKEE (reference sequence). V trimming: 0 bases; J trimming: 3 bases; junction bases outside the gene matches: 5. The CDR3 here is CASSLAGTGNYEQYF. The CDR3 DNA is TGTGCCAGCAGCTTGGCCGGGACAGGAAACTACGAGCAGTACTTC.

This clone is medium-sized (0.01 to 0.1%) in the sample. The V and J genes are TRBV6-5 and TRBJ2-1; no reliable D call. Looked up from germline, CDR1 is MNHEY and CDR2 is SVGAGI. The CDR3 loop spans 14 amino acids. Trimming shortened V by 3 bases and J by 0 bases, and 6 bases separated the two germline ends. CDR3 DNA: TGTGCCAGCAGTTATTGGAACTCCTACAATGAGCAGTTCTTC. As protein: CASSYWNSYNEQFF.

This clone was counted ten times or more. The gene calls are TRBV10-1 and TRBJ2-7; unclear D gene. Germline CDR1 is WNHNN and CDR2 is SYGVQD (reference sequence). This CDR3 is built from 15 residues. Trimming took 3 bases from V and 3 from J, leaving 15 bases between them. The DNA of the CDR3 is TGCGCCAGCAGTGACCCTCCGGGTCCTTACTACGAGCAGTACTTC. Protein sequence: CASSDPPGPYYEQYF.

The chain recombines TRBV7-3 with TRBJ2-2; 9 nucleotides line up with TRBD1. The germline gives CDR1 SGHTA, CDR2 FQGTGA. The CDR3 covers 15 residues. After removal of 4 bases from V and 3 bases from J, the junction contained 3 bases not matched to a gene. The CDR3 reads CASSSRQGDTGELFF. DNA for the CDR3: TGTGCCAGCAGCTCCCGACAGGGGGACACCGGGGAGCTGTTTTTT.

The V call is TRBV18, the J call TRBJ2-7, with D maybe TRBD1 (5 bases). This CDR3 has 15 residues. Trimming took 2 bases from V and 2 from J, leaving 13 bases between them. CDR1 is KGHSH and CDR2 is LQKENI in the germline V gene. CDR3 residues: CASSPSQGMPYEQYF. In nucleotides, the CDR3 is TGTGCCAGCTCACCAAGCCAGGGTATGCCCTACGAGCAGTACTTC.

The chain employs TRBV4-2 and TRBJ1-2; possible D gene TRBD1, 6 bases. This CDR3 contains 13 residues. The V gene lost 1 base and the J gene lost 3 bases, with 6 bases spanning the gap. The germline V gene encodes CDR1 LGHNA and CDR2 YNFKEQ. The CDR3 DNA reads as TGTGCCAGCAGCCAAGCAGGGGACTATGGCTACACCTTC. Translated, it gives CASSQAGDYGYTF.

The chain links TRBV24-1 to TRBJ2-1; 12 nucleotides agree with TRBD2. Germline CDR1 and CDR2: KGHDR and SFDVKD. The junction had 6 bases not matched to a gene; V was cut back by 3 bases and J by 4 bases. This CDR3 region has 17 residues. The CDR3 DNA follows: TGTGCCACCAGTGATGAGACTAGCGGGAGTTGGTACAATGAGCAGTTCTTC. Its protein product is CATSDETSGSWYNEQFF.

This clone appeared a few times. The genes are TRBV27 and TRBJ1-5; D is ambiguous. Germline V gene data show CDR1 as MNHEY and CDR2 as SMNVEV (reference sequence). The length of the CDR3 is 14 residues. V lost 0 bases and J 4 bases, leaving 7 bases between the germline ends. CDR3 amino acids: CASSLSPGNQPQHF. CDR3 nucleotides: TGTGCCAGCAGTTTATCGCCGGGGAATCAGCCCCAGCATTTT.